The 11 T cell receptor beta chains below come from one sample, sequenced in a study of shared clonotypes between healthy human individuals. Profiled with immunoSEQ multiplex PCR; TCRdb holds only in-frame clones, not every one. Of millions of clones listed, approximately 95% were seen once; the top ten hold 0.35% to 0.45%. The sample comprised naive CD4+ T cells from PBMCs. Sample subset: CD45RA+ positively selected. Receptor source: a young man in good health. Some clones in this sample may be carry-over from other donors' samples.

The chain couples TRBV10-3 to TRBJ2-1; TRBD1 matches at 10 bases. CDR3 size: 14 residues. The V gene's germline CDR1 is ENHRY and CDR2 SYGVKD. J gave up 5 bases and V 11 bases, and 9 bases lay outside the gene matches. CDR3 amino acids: CALRGQGVNNEQFF. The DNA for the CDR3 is TGTGCCCTCCGTGGACAGGGGGTCAACAATGAGCAGTTCTTC.

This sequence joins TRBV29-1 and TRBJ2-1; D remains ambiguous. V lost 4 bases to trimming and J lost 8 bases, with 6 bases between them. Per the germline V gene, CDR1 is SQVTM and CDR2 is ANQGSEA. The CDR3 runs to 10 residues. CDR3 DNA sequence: TGCAGCGTTGGTCTGCATGAGCAGTTCTTC. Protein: CSVGLHEQFF.

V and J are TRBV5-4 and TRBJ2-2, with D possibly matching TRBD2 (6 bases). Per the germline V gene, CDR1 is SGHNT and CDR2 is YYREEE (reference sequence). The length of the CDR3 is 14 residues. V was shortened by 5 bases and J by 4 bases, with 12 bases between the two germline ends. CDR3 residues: CASSRAGLTGELFF. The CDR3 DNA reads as TGTGCCAGCAGTCGGGCGGGACTCACCGGGGAGCTGTTTTTT.

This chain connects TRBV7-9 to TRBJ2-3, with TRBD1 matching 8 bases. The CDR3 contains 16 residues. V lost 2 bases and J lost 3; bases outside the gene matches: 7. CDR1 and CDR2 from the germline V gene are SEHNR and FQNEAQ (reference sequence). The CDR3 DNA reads TGTGCCAGCAGCTTAATAGCAGGGGGCGTAACAGATACGCAGTATTTT. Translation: CASSLIAGGVTDTQYF.

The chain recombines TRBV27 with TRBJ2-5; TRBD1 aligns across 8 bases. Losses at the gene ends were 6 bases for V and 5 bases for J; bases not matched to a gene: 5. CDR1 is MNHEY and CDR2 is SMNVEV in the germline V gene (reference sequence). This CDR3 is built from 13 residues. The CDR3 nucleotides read TGTGCCAGCAGGGACAGGGTAGAGGAGACCCAGTACTTC. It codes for CASRDRVEETQYF.

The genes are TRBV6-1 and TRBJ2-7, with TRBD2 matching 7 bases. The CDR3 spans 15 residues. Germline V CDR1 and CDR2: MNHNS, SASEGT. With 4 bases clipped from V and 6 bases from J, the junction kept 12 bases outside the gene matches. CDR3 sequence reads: CASSGEGEGLFEQYF. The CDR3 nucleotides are TGTGCCAGCAGTGGGGAGGGAGAGGGGCTTTTCGAGCAGTACTTC.

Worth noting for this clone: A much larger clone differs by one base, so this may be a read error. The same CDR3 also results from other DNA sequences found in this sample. The CDR3 nucleotides are TGTGCCAGCAGCCCACAGGGGAATGAGCAGTTCTTC. This gives the protein CASSPQGNEQFF. The rearrangement links TRBV7-2 to TRBJ2-1, with 7 bases fitting TRBD1. Trimming removed 5 bases from V and 7 bases from J; junction bases left unmatched: 2. Germline CDR1 reads SGHTA; CDR2 reads FQGNSA. The CDR3 sequence is 12 residues long.

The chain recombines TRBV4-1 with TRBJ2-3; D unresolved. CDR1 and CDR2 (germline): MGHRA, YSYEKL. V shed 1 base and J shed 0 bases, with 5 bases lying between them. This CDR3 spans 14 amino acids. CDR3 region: CASSQVTSTDTQYF. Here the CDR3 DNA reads TGCGCCAGCAGCCAAGTCACTAGCACAGATACGCAGTATTTT.

Here the CDR3 reads CASRRQGQLNQPQHF. CDR3 coding DNA: TGTGCCAGTAGGAGACAGGGCCAGCTCAATCAGCCCCAGCATTTT. The chain uses TRBV19 and TRBJ1-5; 7 bases line up with TRBD1. The CDR3 spans 15 residues. V lost 6 bases and J lost 3; bases outside the gene matches: 8. Per the germline V gene, CDR1 is LNHDA and CDR2 is SQIVND (reference sequence). Full variable domain (outside the CDR3, taken from reference TRBV19 and TRBJ1-5): DGGITQSPKYLFRKEGQNVTLSCEQNLNHDAMYWYRQDPGQGLRLIYYSQIVNDFQKGDIAEGYSVSREKKESFPLTVTSAQKNPTAFYLCASRRQGQLNQPQHFGDGTRLSIL.

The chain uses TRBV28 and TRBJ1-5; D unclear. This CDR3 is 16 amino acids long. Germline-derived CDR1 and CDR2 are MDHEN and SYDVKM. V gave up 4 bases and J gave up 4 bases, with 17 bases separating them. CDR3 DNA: TGTGCCAGCAGTTCCAGGAAAACGGGCCCTAATCAGCCCCAGCATTTT. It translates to CASSSRKTGPNQPQHF.

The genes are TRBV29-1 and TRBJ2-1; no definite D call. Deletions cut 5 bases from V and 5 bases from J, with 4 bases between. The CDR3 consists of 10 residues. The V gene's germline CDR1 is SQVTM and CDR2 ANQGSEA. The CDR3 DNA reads TGCAGCGTTCTGGACAATGAGCAGTTCTTC. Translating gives CSVLDNEQFF.